These T cell receptor beta chains were read from a single sample in a study of cytomegalovirus exposure and HLA in healthy donors. The protocol was immunoSEQ multiplex PCR, while the TCRdb copy is restricted to in-frame clones and leaves out a portion. Of roughly 200,000 clones in the sample, around three quarters are singletons; the top ten hold 1.8%. Material: PBMCs. These receptor sequences come from a woman younger than 45 in good health and CMV-seronegative. The CDR3 runs from the conserved cysteine through the conserved F or W. D genes are given only for firm matches. Only some rows state a clone size, as once, few, many or a class for expanded clones.

D	V	J	size	DNA	CDR3
TRBD1	TRBV7-6	TRBJ2-3	-	TGTGCCAGCAGCGGGACAGGCGCCCTCACAGATACGCAGTATTTT	CASSGTGALTDTQYF
TRBD1	TRBV18	TRBJ2-7	-	TGTGCCAGCTCATCAACAGGGGTGGGCGAGCAGTACTTC	CASSSTGVGEQYF
-	TRBV6-5	TRBJ2-7	-	TGTGCCAGCAGTTACCGGGACTCATACGAGCAGTACTTC	CASSYRDSYEQYF
-	TRBV30	TRBJ2-2	-	TGTGCCTGGAAGGGGCGGCCTCACACCGGGGAGCTGTTTTTT	CAWKGRPHTGELFF
-	TRBV7-5	TRBJ2-7	-	TGTGCCAGAAGCCATACACTCCGGGACGGTAGCGGGAGACGCTCCTACGAGCAGTACTTC	CARSHTLRDGSGRRSYEQYF
TRBD1	TRBV5-1	TRBJ2-1	few	TGCGCCAGCAGCTTGGCGACAGGGGGCGAAGGGAGTAATGAGCAGTTCTTC	CASSLATGGEGSNEQFF
TRBD1	TRBV4-1	TRBJ1-5	-	TGCGCCAGCAGCCAAGGGTGGACAGGAAGGTTAAATCAGCCCCAGCATTTT	CASSQGWTGRLNQPQHF
-	TRBV4-1	TRBJ1-6	-	TGCGCCAGCAAAGATTTTGTGGCAGGGGCTAATTCACCCCTCCACTTT	CASKDFVAGANSPLHF
TRBD1	TRBV11-1	TRBJ1-2	-	TGTGCCAGCAGCCCGGGACAGGCCGCGAATGGCTACACCTTC	CASSPGQAANGYTF
TRBD2	TRBV4-2	TRBJ2-3	-	TGTGCCAGCAGCCAAGCTGCGCGGGGGGGCCCTACGGATACGCAGTATTTT	CASSQAARGGPTDTQYF
TRBD1	TRBV7-9	TRBJ1-5	-	TGTGCCAGCAGCCTTACAGGGGGTAATCAGCCCCAGCATTTT	CASSLTGGNQPQHF
TRBD1	TRBV4-3	TRBJ2-7	-	TGCGCCAGCAGCCAAGCTGGGACAGGGTCCCACGAGCAGTACTTC	CASSQAGTGSHEQYF
-	TRBV5-4	TRBJ1-1	-	TGTGCCAGCAGCCTCAGGGCGAATGAAGCTTTCTTT	CASSLRANEAFF
TRBD1	TRBV19	TRBJ1-1	-	TGTGCCAGTAGTAGAGACAGGGTGGCTGAAGCTTTCTTT	CASSRDRVAEAFF
-	TRBV5-4	TRBJ2-1	-	TGTGCCAGCAGCTTGGCGGTTGAGCAGTTCTTC	CASSLAVEQFF
TRBD2	TRBV4-1	TRBJ2-7	-	TGCGCCAGCAGCCAGACCGGGACTAGCGGAGTCTACGAGCAGTACTTC	CASSQTGTSGVYEQYF
-	TRBV7-3	TRBJ2-5	-	TGTGCCAGCAGCTTAACTGCGTTCGAGACCCAGTACTTC	CASSLTAFETQYF
TRBD1	TRBV5-4	TRBJ1-2	once	TGTGCCAGCAGGGACAAACCGGGACAGCACTATGGCTACACCTTC	CASRDKPGQHYGYTF
-	TRBV7-9	TRBJ2-3	-	TGTGCCAGCAGCTTAGGTGGACAGACTAGCACAGATACGCAGTATTTT	CASSLGGQTSTDTQYF
TRBD2	TRBV5-1	TRBJ2-1	-	TGCGCCAGCAGCGGGCCGGGACTAGCGGGGGGCCCGAGCTCCTACAATGAGCAGTTCTTC	CASSGPGLAGGPSSYNEQFF
-	TRBV2	TRBJ1-2	-	TGTGCCAGCAGTGCCCCCGACAGCTACTATGGCTACACCTTC	CASSAPDSYYGYTF
TRBD1	TRBV6-6	TRBJ1-2	few	TGTGCCAGCAGTCCTACAGGGGACTATGGCTACACCTTC	CASSPTGDYGYTF
TRBD2	TRBV9	TRBJ2-2	-	TGTGCCAGCAGCATACCTAGCGGGAGAGCTGCCGGGGAGCTGTTTTTT	CASSIPSGRAAGELFF
-	TRBV18	TRBJ2-1	-	TGTGCCAGCTCACCACCCCCAGGGGCCAATGAGCAGTTCTTC	CASSPPPGANEQFF
-	TRBV18	TRBJ1-5	-	TGTGCCAGCTCAGAAGCTACTAGGGCCCTGGGCCATCAGCCCCAGCATTTT	CASSEATRALGHQPQHF
TRBD1	TRBV14	TRBJ1-2	-	TGTGCCAGCAGCCAAACACAGGGGATCCCTTGGGGCTACACCTTC	CASSQTQGIPWGYTF
TRBD1	TRBV18	TRBJ1-2	few	TGTGCCAGCTCACCAACACAGGGGGCCGGCTATGGCTACACCTTC	CASSPTQGAGYGYTF
TRBD1	TRBV7-9	TRBJ2-1	once	TGTGCCAGCAGCGAAGGGACAGGGCTCTACAATGAGCAGTTCTTC	CASSEGTGLYNEQFF
TRBD2	TRBV7-6	TRBJ2-7	few	TGTGCCAGCAGCTCGGGACTAGCGGGAGACGAGCAGTACTTC	CASSSGLAGDEQYF
TRBD2	TRBV5-6	TRBJ2-1	-	TGTGCCAGCAGCTTTGGTAGCGGGAGTCTCTCCTACAATGAGCAGTTCTTC	CASSFGSGSLSYNEQFF
-	TRBV29-1	TRBJ2-1	-	TGCAGCGTGTGGGGGCGCGTGATGGGCTACAATGAGCAGTTCTTC	CSVWGRVMGYNEQFF
-	TRBV5-1	TRBJ1-1	few	TGCGCCAGCAGGTTGGGGCAGGGGAACACTGAAGCTTTCTTT	CASRLGQGNTEAFF
TRBD1	TRBV27	TRBJ1-2	-	TGTGCCAGCAGTTCCTACCTCTTCGGACAGGTGCTATATGGCTACACCTTC	CASSSYLFGQVLYGYTF
-	TRBV4-1	TRBJ2-7	once	TGCGCCAGCAGCCAATCTAGTGACGACGCAATTTACGAGCAGTACTTC	CASSQSSDDAIYEQYF
TRBD1	TRBV27	TRBJ1-2	-	TGTGCCAGCAGTTTAGGCCAGGGGGAGATTTTCCTTAATGGCTACACCTTC	CASSLGQGEIFLNGYTF
TRBD2	TRBV19	TRBJ2-7	-	TGTGCCAGTAGTATTGGTCTAGCGGGTACCTACGAGCAGTACTTC	CASSIGLAGTYEQYF
-	TRBV21-1	TRBJ1-1	-	TGTGCCAGCAGCTTGAAACAGGGAGGGTCCGTGAACACTGAAGCTTTCTTT	CASSLKQGGSVNTEAFF
-	TRBV30	TRBJ2-7	-	TGTGCCTGGAGTGTACCCTTGGGGATTAGCGGTAATAGTTGGCAGTACTTC	CAWSVPLGISGNSWQYF
-	TRBV5-1	TRBJ2-5	-	TGCGCCAGCAGCCTCGGAGCGTCTGGACCGGGGGAGACCCAGTACTTC	CASSLGASGPGETQYF
-	TRBV6-1	TRBJ1-2	once	TGTGCCAGCTGGCATACTAACTATGGCTACACCTTC	CASWHTNYGYTF
-	TRBV5-4	TRBJ1-1	-	TGTGCCAGCAGCTTGTTAGGGGCGAACACTGAAGCTTTCTTT	CASSLLGANTEAFF
TRBD2	TRBV18	TRBJ2-7	-	TGTGCCAGCTCACCCCCAGGGGTAGCGGGATTGGGTGTGCAGTACTTC	CASSPPGVAGLGVQYF
-	TRBV21-1	TRBJ2-7	-	TGTGCCAGCAGCAAAGCGCGAGGACGGCTAGCGGCCTACGAGCAGTACTTC	CASSKARGRLAAYEQYF
-	TRBV6-6	TRBJ1-2	-	TGTGCCAGCAGTTACTCGAACAGGAGAGCTAACTATGGCTACACCTTC	CASSYSNRRANYGYTF
TRBD2	TRBV19	TRBJ2-3	-	TGTGCCAGTAGGAGTCGGAGGGAGGGCCCAGATACGCAGTATTTT	CASRSRREGPDTQYF
TRBD1	TRBV5-5	TRBJ1-4	-	TGTGCCAGCAGCTCTATAGACAGGGGCGAAAAACTGTTTTTT	CASSSIDRGEKLFF
-	TRBV6-1	TRBJ1-2	-	TGTGCCAGCAGGACCGGGACTTACTATGGCTACACCTTC	CASRTGTYYGYTF
TRBD1	TRBV2	TRBJ2-7	-	TGTGCCAGCATGAAGGGACAGGTCTCCTACGAGCAGTACTTC	CASMKGQVSYEQYF